This is a list of T cell receptor beta chains from one sample in a study of cytomegalovirus exposure and HLA in healthy donors. Libraries were prepared by immunoSEQ multiplex PCR; TCRdb keeps only in-frame clonotypes and omits some of them. Among over 50,000 clones, just under 85% were seen once, and the ten largest hold about 1.5%. Material for sequencing was PBMCs. The origin of the receptors is a man aged 35 to 55 in good health and CMV-seronegative. Each CDR3 is given with its conserved first and last residue. D genes are given only for firm matches. A row's size may be missing; if present it is once, few, many or a size class.

V: TRBV21-1; size: NA; D: NA; J: TRBJ1-1; DNA: TGTGCCAGCGGTATCAAACCGGGACAACCGGGCGCTGAAGCTTTCTTT; CDR3: CASGIKPGQPGAEAFF
V: TRBV5-4; size: NA; D: NA; J: TRBJ2-3; DNA: TGTGCCAGCAGCATCTTTGGGGGTGTTGGGGGGAGCACAGATACGCAGTATTTT; CDR3: CASSIFGGVGGSTDTQYF
V: TRBV28; size: NA; D: NA; J: TRBJ1-6; DNA: TGTGCCAGCAGTTTGGTAGCGAATAATTCACCCCTCCACTTT; CDR3: CASSLVANNSPLHF
V: TRBV29-1; size: NA; D: TRBD1; J: TRBJ1-2; DNA: TGCAGCGCCCTCGACAGGGGCCGACTCTATGGCTACACCTTC; CDR3: CSALDRGRLYGYTF
V: TRBV28; size: NA; D: NA; J: TRBJ1-1; DNA: TGTGCCAGCAGTTTACTAGGGAACACTGAAGCTTTCTTT; CDR3: CASSLLGNTEAFF
V: TRBV10-1; size: NA; D: NA; J: TRBJ2-3; DNA: TGCGCCAGCAGTAGTCAGCCGCGGGGAGATACGCAGTATTTT; CDR3: CASSSQPRGDTQYF
V: TRBV4-1; size: NA; D: NA; J: TRBJ2-1; DNA: TGCGCCAGCAGCCACCCTCTTCGGGGGGCCGACGACAATGAGCAGTTCTTC; CDR3: CASSHPLRGADDNEQFF
V: TRBV18; size: NA; D: NA; J: TRBJ2-3; DNA: TGTGCCAGCTCACCTCCGCCGGGGGGCATAGGGACAGATACGCAGTATTTT; CDR3: CASSPPPGGIGTDTQYF
V: TRBV7-9; size: NA; D: TRBD2; J: TRBJ2-5; DNA: TGTGCCAGCAGCTTTCGCGGGGGGGCCGAGGAGACCCAGTACTTC; CDR3: CASSFRGGAEETQYF
V: TRBV10-3; size: NA; D: TRBD2; J: TRBJ2-3; DNA: TGTGCCATCGAGCGGGGGGGCCCGGGAGATACGCAGTATTTT; CDR3: CAIERGGPGDTQYF
V: TRBV28; size: NA; D: TRBD1; J: TRBJ1-5; DNA: TGTGCCAGCAGTCCGGTTGGACAGGGGGTCCACAATCAGCCCCAGCATTTT; CDR3: CASSPVGQGVHNQPQHF
V: TRBV11-3; size: NA; D: TRBD1; J: TRBJ1-6; DNA: TGTGCCAGCAGCTTACGACAGGGAGAGAATTCACCCCTCCACTTT; CDR3: CASSLRQGENSPLHF
V: TRBV9; size: NA; D: NA; J: TRBJ2-7; DNA: TGTGCCAGCAGCGACCCGAGGGTCGGAGTGGGAAACGAGCAGTACTTC; CDR3: CASSDPRVGVGNEQYF
V: TRBV25-1; size: NA; D: NA; J: TRBJ1-1; DNA: TGTGCCAGCAGTGAACGTCAGGGGCACACTGAAGCTTTCTTT; CDR3: CASSERQGHTEAFF
V: TRBV27; size: NA; D: NA; J: TRBJ1-1; DNA: TGTGCCAGCAGTTTATCAGCAGGGTCGGCCACTGAAGCTTTCTTT; CDR3: CASSLSAGSATEAFF
V: TRBV6-6; size: NA; D: TRBD1; J: TRBJ1-2; DNA: TGTGCCAGCAGTTACTCGGGACAGGGTAACGGCTACACCTTC; CDR3: CASSYSGQGNGYTF
V: TRBV19; size: NA; D: NA; J: TRBJ2-2; DNA: TGTGCCAGTAGTATAAGAACAGGGATAGGCACCGGGGAGCTGTTTTTT; CDR3: CASSIRTGIGTGELFF
V: TRBV4-1; size: NA; D: NA; J: TRBJ1-4; DNA: TGCGCCAGCAGCCAAGGCGCGTCGACTAATGAAAAACTGTTTTTT; CDR3: CASSQGASTNEKLFF
V: TRBV5-8; size: few; D: NA; J: TRBJ2-1; DNA: TGTGCCAGCAGCCCACAAGGGGGGGCAGAGCAGTTCTTC; CDR3: CASSPQGGAEQFF
V: TRBV6-6; size: NA; D: TRBD1; J: TRBJ1-1; DNA: TGTGCCAGCAGTGTGACAGGGGGTGGCACTGAAGCTTTCTTT; CDR3: CASSVTGGGTEAFF
V: TRBV7-9; size: NA; D: NA; J: TRBJ1-2; DNA: TGTGCCAGCAGCTTAGGGCTTGTTGCTGGCTACACCTTC; CDR3: CASSLGLVAGYTF
V: TRBV11-2; size: NA; D: TRBD2; J: TRBJ2-5; DNA: TGTGCCAGCAGCCGAACCTGGGGGGGAGAACAAGAGACCCAGTACTTC; CDR3: CASSRTWGGEQETQYF
V: TRBV7-2; size: NA; D: TRBD2; J: TRBJ2-5; DNA: TGTGCCAGCAGCTTACCAGGGAGGGAGGAGACCCAGTACTTC; CDR3: CASSLPGREETQYF
V: TRBV19; size: NA; D: TRBD1; J: TRBJ1-5; DNA: TGTGCCAGTAGTATCACGACAGGGGGGATGAGCAATCAGCCCCAGCATTTT; CDR3: CASSITTGGMSNQPQHF
V: TRBV15; size: NA; D: NA; J: TRBJ2-7; DNA: TGTGCCACCAGCAGCCAACAGGGTGTCGAGCAGTACTTC; CDR3: CATSSQQGVEQYF
V: TRBV4-1; size: NA; D: NA; J: TRBJ1-3; DNA: TGCGCCAGCAGCCAACCGGGTTTTTCTGGAAACACCATATATTTT; CDR3: CASSQPGFSGNTIYF
V: TRBV27; size: NA; D: NA; J: TRBJ2-2; DNA: TGTGCCAGCAGCGAGCGACAGACGAACACCGGGGAGCTGTTTTTT; CDR3: CASSERQTNTGELFF
V: TRBV6-6; size: NA; D: TRBD1; J: TRBJ2-2; DNA: TGTGCCAGCAGTACCCTCGGGACAGGGAACACCGGGGAGCTGTTTTTT; CDR3: CASSTLGTGNTGELFF
V: TRBV5-1; size: NA; D: TRBD2; J: TRBJ2-3; DNA: TGCGCCAGCAGCTTGGTTGCGCGGGGGGGCACAGATACGCAGTATTTT; CDR3: CASSLVARGGTDTQYF
V: TRBV9; size: NA; D: NA; J: TRBJ2-5; DNA: TGTGCCAGCAGCGTAGAGGGAGCTCCCCTAGAGACCCAGTACTTC; CDR3: CASSVEGAPLETQYF
V: TRBV7-2; size: NA; D: NA; J: TRBJ2-1; DNA: TGTGCCAGCAGCTTTTCCGCGTCAGGTAATGAGCAGTTCTTC; CDR3: CASSFSASGNEQFF
V: TRBV19; size: NA; D: NA; J: TRBJ2-1; DNA: TGTGCCAGTAGTATAGTCTTGGGGCAGGGGTACAATGAGCAGTTCTTC; CDR3: CASSIVLGQGYNEQFF
V: TRBV30; size: NA; D: NA; J: TRBJ2-2; DNA: TGTGCCTGGACCGTCACCGGGGAGCTGTTTTTT; CDR3: CAWTVTGELFF
V: TRBV27; size: NA; D: TRBD1; J: TRBJ2-7; DNA: TGTGCCAGCAGTTTATTGACAGGGTCGTTGTACGAGCAGTACTTC; CDR3: CASSLLTGSLYEQYF
V: TRBV9; size: NA; D: TRBD2; J: TRBJ2-1; DNA: TGTGCCAGCAGCGTAGAGATGCGGGGGGGCCCCAATGAGCAGTTCTTC; CDR3: CASSVEMRGGPNEQFF